Shown below are 14 T cell receptor beta chains from a single sample sequenced in a study of T cells after yellow fever vaccination. TCRdb analysed the 5' RACE reads with MiXCR anew, one entry per CDR3 protein. The sample contains some 560,000 distinct CDR3 sequences, about 19% of which appear only once. The input for sequencing was PBMCs, taken 15 days after the yellow fever booster vaccination. Receptors were obtained from a young man who received the YFV17D yellow fever vaccine.

This clonotype occurred a few times. The chain employs TRBV20-1 and TRBJ2-7; TRBD2 aligns across 10 bases. The CDR3 extends over 13 amino acids. Losses at the gene ends were 6 bases for V and 7 bases for J; bases not matched to a gene: 9. Germline V gene data show CDR1 as DFQATT and CDR2 as SNEGSKA (reference sequence). The CDR3, as DNA: TGCAGTGCCGTCGGGACTAGCGTTGGTGAGCAGTACTTC. This sequence encodes CSAVGTSVGEQYF.

This clonotype was counted between two and nine times. The rearrangement joins TRBV7-9 to TRBJ2-1; D perhaps matches TRBD2 (5 bases). Germline values: CDR1 SEHNR, CDR2 FQNEAQ (reference sequence). Trimming removed 3 bases at V and 9 bases at J, with 9 bases between. The CDR3 has 12 amino acids. CDR3 residues: CASSLGALEQFF. The CDR3 nucleotides are TGTGCCAGCAGCTTGGGAGCCCTTGAGCAGTTCTTC.

In its sample, this clonotype was seen a few times. The rearrangement uses TRBV12-3 or TRBV12-4 and TRBJ2-1, with D possibly matching TRBD1 (5 bases). V dropped 4 bases and J dropped 3 bases, with 13 bases sitting between them. The CDR3 sequence is 15 residues long. CDR3 protein: CASSWNGAHYNEQFF. For the CDR3, the DNA is TGTGCCAGCAGTTGGAATGGGGCCCACTACAATGAGCAGTTCTTC.

This clonotype has a count of ten or more. The V and J genes are TRBV21-1 and TRBJ2-1; TRBD2 was called by the table and not checked on the DNA. TRBV21-1 is termed a pseudogene. This CDR3 spans 16 amino acids. The CDR3 sequence is CASSNRAESSYNEQFF. The CDR3 DNA follows: TGTGCCAGCAGCAACCGAGCGGAAAGCTCCTACAATGAGCAGTTCTTC.

The chain uses TRBV7-8 and TRBJ2-7; no reliable D call. The CDR3 runs 17 residues. The V and J ends lost 2 bases and 0 bases respectively, with 17 bases between them. In germline, CDR1 is SGHVS, CDR2 FQNEAQ. This CDR3 is CASSLTPRTYTSYEQYF. In DNA, the CDR3 is TGTGCCAGCAGCTTAACGCCCCGGACGTATACCTCCTACGAGCAGTACTTC.

The chain recombines TRBV28 with TRBJ2-7, with D hard to call. The CDR3 has 14 amino acids. Germline CDR1 and CDR2: MDHEN and SYDVKM. Between the trimmed V and J ends, which lost 2 bases and 3 bases, there was a span of 11 bases. The CDR3 sequence: CASSLPGSLYEQYF. In DNA form, the CDR3 reads TGTGCCAGCAGTTTACCAGGTTCCCTCTACGAGCAGTACTTC.

The chain employs TRBV27 and TRBJ2-2; 8 bases align to TRBD2. This CDR3 contains 15 residues. Germline CDR1 reads MNHEY; CDR2 reads SMNVEV (reference sequence). Trimming took 0 bases from V and 6 from J; bases not matched to a gene: 3. The CDR3 sequence is CASSLSAGGAGELFF. DNA for the CDR3: TGTGCCAGCAGTTTATCGGCGGGGGGAGCCGGGGAGCTGTTTTTT.

The rearrangement uses TRBV7-2 and TRBJ2-1; D is unresolved. CDR3 length equals 11 residues. V lost 5 bases to trimming and J lost 8 bases, with 7 bases between them. CDR1 is SGHTA and CDR2 is FQGNSA in the germline V gene. The CDR3 reads CASSREHEQFF. CDR3 DNA: TGTGCCAGCAGCCGAGAACATGAGCAGTTCTTC.

CDR3 coding DNA: TGTGCCAGCAGCCCCCGGGAGAGAGATACGCAGTATTTT. Translating it yields CASSPRERDTQYF. The genes are TRBV5-5 and TRBJ2-3; weak D call: TRBD2 (6 bases). V was cut by 4 bases and J by 5 bases, with 11 bases left in between. CDR3 length: 13 residues. Per germline, CDR1 SGHKS and CDR2 YYEKEE (reference sequence).

This clonotype was counted between two and nine times. CDR3 sequence reads: CATSLQGSNQPQHF. CDR3 in DNA: TGTGCCACCAGTCTCCAGGGGAGCAATCAGCCCCAGCATTTT. The chain carries TRBV24-1 and TRBJ1-5; TRBD1 might be the D (6 bases). The ends were cut back, 6 bases at V and 1 base at J, with 9 bases in the middle. The CDR3 covers 14 residues. From germline, CDR1 is KGHDR and CDR2 SFDVKD.

This clonotype was picked up a small number of times. This chain joins TRBV2 and TRBJ2-3; no clear D. The CDR3 length is 12 residues. Looked up from germline, CDR1 is SNHLY and CDR2 is FYNNEI. The V and J ends lost 6 bases and 6 bases respectively, with 10 bases between them. The CDR3, as DNA: TGTGCCAGCAGATCCTCCACGGATACGCAGTATTTT. It specifies CASRSSTDTQYF.

The sample holds a few counts of this clonotype. The chain uses TRBV29-1 and TRBJ2-3, with D tentatively TRBD2 (6 bases). V was pared by 7 bases and J by 8 bases, with 13 bases between. The CDR3 is 11 amino acids. CDR1 and CDR2 (germline): SQVTM, ANQGSEA. CDR3 DNA: TGCAGCGCGGGGACTTCTCCTACGCAGTATTTT. The encoded protein is CSAGTSPTQYF.

Here the CDR3 DNA reads TGTGCCAGCAGTGCCGGGACGGAAGGAAATGAGCAGTTCTTC. It is translated as CASSAGTEGNEQFF. The V and J genes are TRBV27 and TRBJ2-1; either TRBD1 or TRBD2 may supply D (5 bases each). The V end was cut by 5 bases, the J end by 7 bases, with 15 bases between. Germline CDR1 reads MNHEY; CDR2 reads SMNVEV (reference sequence). The CDR3 runs to 14 residues.

In this sample, this clonotype turned up a few times. The V and J genes are TRBV7-2 and TRBJ2-5; D call uncertain. Germline loops: CDR1 SGHTA, CDR2 FQGNSA. V gave up 4 bases and J gave up 2 bases, with 8 bases separating them. CDR3 size: 13 residues. CDR3 sequence (DNA): TGTGCCAGCAGCTCCGCGACTCAAGAGACCCAGTACTTC. This sequence encodes CASSSATQETQYF.